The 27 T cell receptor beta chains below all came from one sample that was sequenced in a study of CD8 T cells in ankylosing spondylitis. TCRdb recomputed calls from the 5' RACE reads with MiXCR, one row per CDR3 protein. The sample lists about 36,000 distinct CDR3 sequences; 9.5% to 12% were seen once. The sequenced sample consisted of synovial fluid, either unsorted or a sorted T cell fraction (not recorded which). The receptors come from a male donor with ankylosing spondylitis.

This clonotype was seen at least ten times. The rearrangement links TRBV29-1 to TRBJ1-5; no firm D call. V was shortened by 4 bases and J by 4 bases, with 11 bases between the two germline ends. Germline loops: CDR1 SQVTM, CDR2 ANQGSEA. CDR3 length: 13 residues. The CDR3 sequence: CSVGVLANQPQHF. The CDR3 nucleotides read TGCAGCGTTGGGGTATTGGCGAATCAGCCCCAGCATTTT.

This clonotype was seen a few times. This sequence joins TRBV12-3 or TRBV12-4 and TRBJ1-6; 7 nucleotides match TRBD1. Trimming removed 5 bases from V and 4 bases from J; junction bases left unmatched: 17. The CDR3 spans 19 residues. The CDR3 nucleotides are TGTGCCAGCAGTGCCGAGCCGTCTCGAGGGGGCCTATATAATTCACCCCTCCACTTT. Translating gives CASSAEPSRGGLYNSPLHF.

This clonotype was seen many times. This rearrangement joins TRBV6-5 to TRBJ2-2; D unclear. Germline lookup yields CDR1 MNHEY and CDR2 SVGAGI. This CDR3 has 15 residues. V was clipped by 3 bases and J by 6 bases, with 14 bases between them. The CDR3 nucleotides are TGTGCCAGCAGTTATAGTGGCGGAGTGGCCGGGGAGCTGTTTTTT. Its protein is CASSYSGGVAGELFF.

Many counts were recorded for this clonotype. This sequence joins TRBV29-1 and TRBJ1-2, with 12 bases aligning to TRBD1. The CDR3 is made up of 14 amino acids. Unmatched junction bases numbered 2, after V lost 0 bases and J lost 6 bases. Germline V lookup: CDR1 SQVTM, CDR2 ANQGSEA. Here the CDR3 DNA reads TGCAGCGTTGAAGAGAGGGACAGGGGGCATGGCTACACCTTC. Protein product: CSVEERDRGHGYTF.

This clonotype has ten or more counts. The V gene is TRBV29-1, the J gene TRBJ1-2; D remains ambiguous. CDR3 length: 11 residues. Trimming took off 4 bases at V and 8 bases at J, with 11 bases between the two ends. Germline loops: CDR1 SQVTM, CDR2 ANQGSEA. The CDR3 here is CSVGSWYGYTF. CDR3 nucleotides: TGCAGCGTTGGAAGTTGGTACGGCTACACCTTC.

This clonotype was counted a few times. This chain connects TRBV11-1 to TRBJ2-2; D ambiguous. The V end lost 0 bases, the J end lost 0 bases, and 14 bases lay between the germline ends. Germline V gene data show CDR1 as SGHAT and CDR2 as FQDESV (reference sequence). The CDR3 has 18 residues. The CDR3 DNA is TGTGCCAGCAGCTTAGCCGCTCCGAAAACGCCGAACACCGGGGAGCTGTTTTTT. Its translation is CASSLAAPKTPNTGELFF.

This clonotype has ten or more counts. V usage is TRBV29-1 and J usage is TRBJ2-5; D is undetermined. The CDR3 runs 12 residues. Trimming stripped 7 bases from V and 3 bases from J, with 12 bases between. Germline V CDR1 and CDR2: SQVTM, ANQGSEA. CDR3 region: CSGGPTEETQYF. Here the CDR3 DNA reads TGCAGCGGCGGACCGACGGAAGAGACCCAGTACTTC. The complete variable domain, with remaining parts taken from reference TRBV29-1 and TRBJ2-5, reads SAVISQKPSRDICQRGTSLTIQCQVDSQVTMMFWYRQQPGQSLTLIATANQGSEATYESGFVIDKFPISRPNLTFSTLTVSNMSPEDSSIYLCSGGPTEETQYFGPGTRLLVL.

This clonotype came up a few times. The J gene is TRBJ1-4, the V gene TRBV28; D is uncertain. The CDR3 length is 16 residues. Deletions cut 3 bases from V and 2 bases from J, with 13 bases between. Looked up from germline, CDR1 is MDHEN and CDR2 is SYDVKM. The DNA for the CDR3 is TGTGCCAGCAGTTTCGTTCGACCCCCTACTAATGAAAAACTGTTTTTT. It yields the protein CASSFVRPPTNEKLFF.

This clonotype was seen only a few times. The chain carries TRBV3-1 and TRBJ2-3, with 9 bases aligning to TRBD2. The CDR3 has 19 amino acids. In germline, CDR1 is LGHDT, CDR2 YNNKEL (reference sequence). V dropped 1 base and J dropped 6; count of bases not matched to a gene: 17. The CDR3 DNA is TGTGCCAGCAGCCAAGGAGGGGCAGGATCCGGGACTAGCAATGATACGCAGTATTTT. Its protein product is CASSQGGAGSGTSNDTQYF.

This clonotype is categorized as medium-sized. The chain's CDR3 is CASSPRAVSYEQYF. In nucleotides, the CDR3 is TGTGCCAGCAGTCCCCGAGCTGTCTCCTACGAGCAGTACTTC. This sequence joins TRBV27 and TRBJ2-7; D not certain. The CDR3 totals 14 residues. The germline V gene encodes CDR1 MNHEY and CDR2 SMNVEV (reference sequence). Trimming shortened V by 5 bases and J by 0 bases, and 11 bases separated the two germline ends.

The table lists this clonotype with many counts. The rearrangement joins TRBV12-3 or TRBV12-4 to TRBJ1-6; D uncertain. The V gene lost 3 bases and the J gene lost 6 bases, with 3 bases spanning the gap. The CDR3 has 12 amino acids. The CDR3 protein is CASSFSNSPLHF. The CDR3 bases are TGTGCCAGCAGTTTCAGTAATTCACCCCTCCACTTT.

The CDR3 spells CASSSGLAGDEQFF. CDR3 bases: TGTGCCAGCAGCTCCGGACTAGCGGGAGATGAGCAGTTCTTC. This chain connects TRBV7-2 to TRBJ2-1; TRBD2 matches 13 bases. Germline V gene data show CDR1 as SGHTA and CDR2 as FQGNSA. CDR3 length: 14 residues. With V trimmed by 4 bases and J by 8 bases, 2 bases remained unmatched.

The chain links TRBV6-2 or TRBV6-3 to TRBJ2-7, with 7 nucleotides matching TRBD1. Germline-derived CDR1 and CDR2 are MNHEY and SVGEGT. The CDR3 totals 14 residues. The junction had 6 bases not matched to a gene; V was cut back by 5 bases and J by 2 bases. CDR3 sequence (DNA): TGTGCCAGCAGTCGGGACAGCATAACCTACGAGCAGTACTTC. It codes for CASSRDSITYEQYF.

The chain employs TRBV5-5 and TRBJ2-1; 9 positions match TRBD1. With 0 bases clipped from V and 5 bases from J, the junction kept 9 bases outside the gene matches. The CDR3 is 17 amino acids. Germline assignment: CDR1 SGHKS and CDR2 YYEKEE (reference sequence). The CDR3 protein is CASSLERGDRVHNEQFF. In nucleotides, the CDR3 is TGTGCCAGCAGCTTGGAGCGCGGGGACAGGGTGCACAATGAGCAGTTCTTC. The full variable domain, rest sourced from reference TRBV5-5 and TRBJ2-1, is DAGVTQSPTHLIKTRGQQVTLRCSPISGHKSVSWYQQVLGQGPQFIFQYYEKEERGRGNFPDRFSARQFPNYSSELNVNALLLGDSALYLCASSLERGDRVHNEQFFGPGTRLTVL.

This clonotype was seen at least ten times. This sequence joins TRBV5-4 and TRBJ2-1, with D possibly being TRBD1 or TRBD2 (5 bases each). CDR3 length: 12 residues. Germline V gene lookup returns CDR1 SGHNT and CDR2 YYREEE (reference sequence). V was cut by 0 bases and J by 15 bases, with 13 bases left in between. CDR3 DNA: TGTGCCAGCAGCTTGGGGGGACGGCTTATGTTCTTC. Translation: CASSLGGRLMFF.

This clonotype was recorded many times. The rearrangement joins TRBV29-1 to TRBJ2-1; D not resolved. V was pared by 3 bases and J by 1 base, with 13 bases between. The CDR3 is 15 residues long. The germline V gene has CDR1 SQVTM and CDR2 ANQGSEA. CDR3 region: CSVDPKETSYNEQFF. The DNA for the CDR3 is TGCAGCGTTGACCCGAAGGAAACGTCCTACAATGAGCAGTTCTTC.

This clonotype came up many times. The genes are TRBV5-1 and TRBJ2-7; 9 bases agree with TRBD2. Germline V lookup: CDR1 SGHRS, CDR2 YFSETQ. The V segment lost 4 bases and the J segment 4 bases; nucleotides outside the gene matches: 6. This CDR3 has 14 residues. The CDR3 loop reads CASSPGLALYEQYF. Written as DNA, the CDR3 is TGCGCCAGCAGCCCGGGACTAGCCCTTTACGAGCAGTACTTC.

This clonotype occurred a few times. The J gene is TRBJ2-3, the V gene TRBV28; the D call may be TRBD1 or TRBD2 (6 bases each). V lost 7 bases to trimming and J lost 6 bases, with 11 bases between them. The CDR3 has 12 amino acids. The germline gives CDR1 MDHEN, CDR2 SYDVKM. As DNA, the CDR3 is TGTGCCAGCAAGGGGGGCTGGGATACGCAGTATTTT. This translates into CASKGGWDTQYF.

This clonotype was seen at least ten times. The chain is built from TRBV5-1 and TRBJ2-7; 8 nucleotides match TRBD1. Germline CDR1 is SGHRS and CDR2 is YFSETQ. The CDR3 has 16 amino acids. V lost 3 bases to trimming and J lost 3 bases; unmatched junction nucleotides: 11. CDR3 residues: CASSSRIDRGSYEQYF. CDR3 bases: TGCGCCAGCAGCTCTCGGATTGACAGGGGAAGCTACGAGCAGTACTTC.

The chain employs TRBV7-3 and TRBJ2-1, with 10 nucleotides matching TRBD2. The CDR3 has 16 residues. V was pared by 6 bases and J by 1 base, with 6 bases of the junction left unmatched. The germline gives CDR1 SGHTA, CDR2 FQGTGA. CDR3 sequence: CASSSSGRGSYNEQFF. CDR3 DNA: TGTGCCAGCAGTTCTAGCGGGAGAGGTTCCTACAATGAGCAGTTCTTC.

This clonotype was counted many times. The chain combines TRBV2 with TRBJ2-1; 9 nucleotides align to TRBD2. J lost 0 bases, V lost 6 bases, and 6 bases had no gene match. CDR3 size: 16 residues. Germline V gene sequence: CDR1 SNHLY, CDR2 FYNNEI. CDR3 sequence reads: CASSTSGPTSYNEQFF. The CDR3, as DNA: TGTGCCAGCAGCACTAGCGGGCCGACCTCCTACAATGAGCAGTTCTTC.

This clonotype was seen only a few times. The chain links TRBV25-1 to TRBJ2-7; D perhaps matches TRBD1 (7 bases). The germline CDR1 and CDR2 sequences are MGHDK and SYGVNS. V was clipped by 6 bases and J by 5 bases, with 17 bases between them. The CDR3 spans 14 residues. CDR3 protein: CASSETGEVHEQYF. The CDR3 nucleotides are TGTGCCAGCAGCGAAACAGGGGAGGTCCACGAGCAGTACTTC.

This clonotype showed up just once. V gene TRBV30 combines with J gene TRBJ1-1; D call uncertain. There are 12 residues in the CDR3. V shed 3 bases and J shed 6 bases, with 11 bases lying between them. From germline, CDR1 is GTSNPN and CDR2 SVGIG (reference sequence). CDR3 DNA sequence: TGTGCCTGGAGGACGACTTGGGCTGAAGCTTTCTTT. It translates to CAWRTTWAEAFF.

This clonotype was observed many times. CDR3 sequence reads: CSVTHQGSYEQYF. CDR3 bases: TGCAGCGTGACCCATCAAGGTTCCTACGAGCAGTACTTC. The chain recombines TRBV29-1 with TRBJ2-7; D not certain. Germline V gives CDR1 SQVTM, CDR2 ANQGSEA. The CDR3 length is 13 residues. V dropped 6 bases and J dropped 1 base, with 13 bases sitting between them.

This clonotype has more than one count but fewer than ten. CDR3 loop: CASSRDGGTDTQYF. The CDR3 DNA reads as TGTGCCAGCTCACGCGACGGAGGCACAGATACGCAGTATTTT. This chain uses TRBV18 with TRBJ2-3; D call uncertain. V lost 4 bases to trimming and J lost 1 base, with 9 bases between them. The CDR3 is made up of 14 amino acids. Germline assignment: CDR1 KGHSH and CDR2 LQKENI.

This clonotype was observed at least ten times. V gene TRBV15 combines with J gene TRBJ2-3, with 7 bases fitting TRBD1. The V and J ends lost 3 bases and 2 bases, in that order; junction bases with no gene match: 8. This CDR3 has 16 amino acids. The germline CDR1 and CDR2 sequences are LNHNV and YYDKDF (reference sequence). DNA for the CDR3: TGTGCCACCAGCAGGGAGACAGGGTCCCTCACAGATACGCAGTATTTT. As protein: CATSRETGSLTDTQYF.

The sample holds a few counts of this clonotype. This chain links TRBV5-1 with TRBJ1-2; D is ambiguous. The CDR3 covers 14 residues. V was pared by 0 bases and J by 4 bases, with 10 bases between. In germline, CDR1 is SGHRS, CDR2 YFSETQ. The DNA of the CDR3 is TGCGCCAGCAGCTTGGGGAGTTTGGGCTATGGCTACACCTTC. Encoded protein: CASSLGSLGYGYTF.